This T cell receptor beta chain was sequenced in a study of STAT5B mutations in CD4+ large granular lymphocyte leukemia. Produced via immunoSEQ multiplex PCR; TCRdb's table is partial and in-frame only. In the table there are fewer than 25,000 clones, around 84% of which are singletons. Control samples were healthy donors' buffy coats. CDR1 is SGHKS and CDR2 is YYEKEE in the germline V gene (reference sequence). CDR3 length: 15 amino acids. Trimming left V 5 bases short and J 0 bases short, with 15 bases between. Sequenced: CD4+ T cells from blood buffy coats. The sequence was obtained from a human donor in good health. This chain joins TRBV5-5 and TRBJ2-7; D gene uncertain. CDR3 nucleotide sequence: TGTGCCAGCAGAGAGGAGACCCAGAGCTCCTACGAGCAGTACTTC. This translates into CASREETQSSYEQYF.